This TCR beta chain stems from a study of T cell changes during pregnancy in multiple sclerosis. Germline trimming cut 0 bases from V and 7 bases from J; bases unmatched to any gene: 6. CDR1 SGHRS and CDR2 YFSETQ come from the germline V gene. This CDR3 has 14 residues. Method: immunoSEQ multiplex PCR; TCRdb's copy keeps in-frame clones and lacks some. The table shows fewer than 40,000 clones, with almost 95% occurring only once. This clonotype was obtained from a female donor with multiple sclerosis, enrolled in a pregnancy study. Sequencing used CD4+ T cells from peripheral blood mononuclear cells, obtained after pregnancy. This sequence joins TRBV5-1 and TRBJ2-7; 8 bases map to TRBD1. CDR3: CASSLVQGAGEQYF. The CDR3 region has the DNA TGCGCCAGCAGCTTGGTCCAGGGGGCCGGAGAGCAGTACTTC.